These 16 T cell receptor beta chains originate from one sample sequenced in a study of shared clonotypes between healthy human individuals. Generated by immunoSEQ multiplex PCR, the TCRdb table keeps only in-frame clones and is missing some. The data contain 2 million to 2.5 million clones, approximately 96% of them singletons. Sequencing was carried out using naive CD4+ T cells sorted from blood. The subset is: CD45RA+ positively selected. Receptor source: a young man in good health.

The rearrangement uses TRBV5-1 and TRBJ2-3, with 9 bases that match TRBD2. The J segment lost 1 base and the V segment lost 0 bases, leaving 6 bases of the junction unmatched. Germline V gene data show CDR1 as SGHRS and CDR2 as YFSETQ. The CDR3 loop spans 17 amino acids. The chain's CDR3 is CASSLGPSGAGTDTQYF. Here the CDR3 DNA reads TGCGCCAGCAGCTTGGGTCCTAGCGGGGCGGGCACAGATACGCAGTATTTT.

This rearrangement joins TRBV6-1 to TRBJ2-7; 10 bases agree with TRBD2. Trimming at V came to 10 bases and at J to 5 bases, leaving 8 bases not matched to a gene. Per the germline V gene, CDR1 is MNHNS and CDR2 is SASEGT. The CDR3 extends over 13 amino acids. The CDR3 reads CATEREGRNEQYF. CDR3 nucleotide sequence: TGTGCCACCGAGCGGGAGGGCCGAAACGAGCAGTACTTC.

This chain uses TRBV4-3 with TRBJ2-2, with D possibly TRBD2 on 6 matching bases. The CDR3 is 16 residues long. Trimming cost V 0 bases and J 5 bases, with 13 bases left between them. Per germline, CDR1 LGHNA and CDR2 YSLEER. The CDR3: CASSQDPGVRTGELFF. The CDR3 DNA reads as TGCGCCAGCAGCCAAGATCCGGGGGTTAGAACCGGGGAGCTGTTTTTT.

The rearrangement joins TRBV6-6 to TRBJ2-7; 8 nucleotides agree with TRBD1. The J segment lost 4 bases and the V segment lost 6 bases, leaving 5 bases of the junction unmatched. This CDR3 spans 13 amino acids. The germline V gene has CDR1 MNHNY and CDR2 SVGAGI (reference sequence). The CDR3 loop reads CASSRGLRYEQYF. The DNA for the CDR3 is TGTGCCAGCAGCAGGGGGCTTCGGTACGAGCAGTACTTC.

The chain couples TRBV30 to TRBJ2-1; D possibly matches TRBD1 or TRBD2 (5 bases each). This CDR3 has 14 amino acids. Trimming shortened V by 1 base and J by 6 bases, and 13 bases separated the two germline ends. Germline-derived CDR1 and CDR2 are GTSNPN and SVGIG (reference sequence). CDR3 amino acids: CAWSAGTPANEQFF. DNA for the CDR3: TGTGCCTGGAGTGCCGGGACCCCCGCCAATGAGCAGTTCTTC.

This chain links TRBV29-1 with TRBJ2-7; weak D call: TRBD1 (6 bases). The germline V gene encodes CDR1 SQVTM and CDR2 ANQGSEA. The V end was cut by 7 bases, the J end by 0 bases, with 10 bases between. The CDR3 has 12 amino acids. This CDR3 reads CSAWDNSYEQYF. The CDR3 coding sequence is TGCAGCGCCTGGGACAACTCCTACGAGCAGTACTTC.

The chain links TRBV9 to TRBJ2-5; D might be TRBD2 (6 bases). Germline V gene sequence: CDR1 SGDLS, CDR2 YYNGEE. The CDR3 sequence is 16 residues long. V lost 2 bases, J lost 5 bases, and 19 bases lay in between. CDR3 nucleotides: TGTGCCAGCAGCGTGTCCGGTTCCCAAGCGGGCGAGACCCAGTACTTC. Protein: CASSVSGSQAGETQYF.

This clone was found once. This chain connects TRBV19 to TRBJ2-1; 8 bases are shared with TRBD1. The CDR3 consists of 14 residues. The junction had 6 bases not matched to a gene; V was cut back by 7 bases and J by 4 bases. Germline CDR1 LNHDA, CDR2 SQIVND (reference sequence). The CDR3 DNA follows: TGTGCCAGTACTCCCAGACAGGGGTACAATGAGCAGTTCTTC. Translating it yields CASTPRQGYNEQFF.

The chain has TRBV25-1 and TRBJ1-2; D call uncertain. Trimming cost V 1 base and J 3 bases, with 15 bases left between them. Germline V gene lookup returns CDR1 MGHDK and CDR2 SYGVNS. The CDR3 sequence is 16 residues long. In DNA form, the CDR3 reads TGTGCCAGCAGTGAATCGACGCCGGGTTCGGACTATGGCTACACCTTC. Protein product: CASSESTPGSDYGYTF.

The CDR3 spells CASSQEGPGLTGANVLTF. CDR3 coding DNA: TGCGCCAGCAGCCAAGAGGGGCCAGGACTCACCGGGGCCAACGTCCTGACTTTC. This chain connects TRBV4-3 to TRBJ2-6; D possibly uses TRBD1 or TRBD2 (5 bases each). Germline-derived CDR1 and CDR2 are LGHNA and YSLEER. There are 18 residues in the CDR3. Trimming removed 0 bases at V and 4 bases at J, with 16 bases between.

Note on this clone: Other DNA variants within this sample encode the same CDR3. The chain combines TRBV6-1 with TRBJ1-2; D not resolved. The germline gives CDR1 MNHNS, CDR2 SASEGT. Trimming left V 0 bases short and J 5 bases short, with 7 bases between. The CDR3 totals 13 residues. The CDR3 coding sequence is TGTGCCAGCAGTGAAGCAAGAGGGTATGGCTACACCTTC. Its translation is CASSEARGYGYTF.

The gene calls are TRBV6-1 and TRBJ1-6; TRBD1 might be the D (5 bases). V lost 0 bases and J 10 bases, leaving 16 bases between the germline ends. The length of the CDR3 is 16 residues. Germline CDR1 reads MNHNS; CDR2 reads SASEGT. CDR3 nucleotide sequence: TGTGCCAGCAGTGAAGCTACGGGGGGTAGGGGCTCACCCCTCCACTTT. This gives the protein CASSEATGGRGSPLHF.

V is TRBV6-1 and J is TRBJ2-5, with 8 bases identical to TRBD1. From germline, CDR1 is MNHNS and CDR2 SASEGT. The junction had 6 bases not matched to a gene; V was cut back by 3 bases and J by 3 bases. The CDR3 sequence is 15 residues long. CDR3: CASSDRDRREETQYF. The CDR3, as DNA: TGTGCCAGCAGTGACAGGGACAGGCGTGAAGAGACCCAGTACTTC.

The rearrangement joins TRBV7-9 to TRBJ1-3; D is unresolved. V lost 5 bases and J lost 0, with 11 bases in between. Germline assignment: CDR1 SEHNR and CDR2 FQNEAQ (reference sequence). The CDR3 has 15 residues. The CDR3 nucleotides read TGTGCCAGCAGCCAGAAAGACTCCTCTGGAAACACCATATATTTT. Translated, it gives CASSQKDSSGNTIYF.

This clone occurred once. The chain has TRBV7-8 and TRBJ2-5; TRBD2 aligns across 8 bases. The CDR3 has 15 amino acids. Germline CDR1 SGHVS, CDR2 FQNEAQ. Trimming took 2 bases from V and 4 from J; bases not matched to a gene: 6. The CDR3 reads CASSLSSGYRETQYF. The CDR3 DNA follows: TGTGCCAGCAGCTTATCTAGCGGGTATAGAGAGACCCAGTACTTC.

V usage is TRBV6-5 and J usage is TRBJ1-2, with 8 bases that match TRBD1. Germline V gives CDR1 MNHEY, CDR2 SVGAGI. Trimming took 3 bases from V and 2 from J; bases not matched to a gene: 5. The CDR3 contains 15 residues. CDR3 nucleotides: TGTGCCAGCAGTTATGGACAGGGCCAGAACTATGGCTACACCTTC. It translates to CASSYGQGQNYGYTF.